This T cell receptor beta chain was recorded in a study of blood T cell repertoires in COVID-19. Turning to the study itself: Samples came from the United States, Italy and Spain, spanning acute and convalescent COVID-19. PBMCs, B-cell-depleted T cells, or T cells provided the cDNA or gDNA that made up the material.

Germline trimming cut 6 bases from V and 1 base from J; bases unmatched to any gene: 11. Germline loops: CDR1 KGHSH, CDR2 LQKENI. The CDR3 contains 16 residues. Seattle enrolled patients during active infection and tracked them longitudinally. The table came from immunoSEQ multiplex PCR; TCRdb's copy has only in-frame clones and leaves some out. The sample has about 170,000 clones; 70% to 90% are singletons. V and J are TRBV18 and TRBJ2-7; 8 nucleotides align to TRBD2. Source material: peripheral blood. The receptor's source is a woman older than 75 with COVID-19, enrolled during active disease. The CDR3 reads CASSTGTGGTSYEQYF. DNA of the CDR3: TGTGCCAGCTCCACCGGGACGGGAGGGACGTCCTACGAGCAGTACTTC.